The present TCR beta chain was sequenced within a study of T cells in Graves' hyperthyroidism and ophthalmopathy (dated by TCRdb to between 2018 and 2021). Some background on the complete study: Peripheral blood was collected at initial diagnosis, before any treatment. In six Graves' hyperthyroidism patients, the study also compared T-cell repertoires from thyroid tissue with T-cell repertoires from blood. The approximately 97 discovery patients were randomly divided into training and test sets at a 7:3 ratio. Prospective prediction of ophthalmopathy was tested in an independent validation cohort consisting of roughly 20 hyperthyroidism patients and about 17 patients who later progressed to ophthalmopathy. Following sampling, methimazole starting at 30 mg daily was given to hyperthyroidism patients, and high-dose intravenous methylprednisolone was given to ophthalmopathy patients. A discovery cohort of about 96 patients, about 40 with Graves' ophthalmopathy and 55 to 60 with stable Graves' hyperthyroidism, was used to find distinguishing TCR V-J signatures. The paper reports TCR Vbeta CDR3 sequencing of approximately 140 peripheral blood samples: 43 ophthalmopathy, 70 to 85 hyperthyroidism and approximately 17 progressor patients.

To note about this clonotype: This clone's antigen is unknown. Nothing much larger sits one base from this clone, and base qualities are not available.

Amplification of TCR beta CDR3 regions was carried out from RNA transcripts. A first-round RT-PCR of the TCR CDR3 used the HTBI primer set with the Qiagen OneStep RT-PCR kit. The libraries were constructed in a second round of multiplex PCR and then size-selected and purified. Sequencing of the libraries was done on an Illumina HiSeq2000 using paired-end 100 bp reads. On the study's bioinformatics: SOAPnuke was used to process the raw data, removing reads that contained adapters or uncalled bases, had a mean Phred below 15, or lacked an exact match to the constant primer or identifier. COPE v1.2.5 was used to merge the high-quality paired reads, and each unique nucleotide sequence was defined as a clonotype. MiTCR v1.1 was used to align clonotypes to the IMGT TRBV, TRBD and TRBJ reference segments. Only V-J combinations with frequency above 0.0001, covering approximately 99% of repertoires, were analysed. A TCS score was defined as the ratio between F50 (clonal expansion) and ExV (chaos), using BLOSUM62-based TCRdist between CDR3 peptides within each V-J. Welch's t-statistics and random forest reduced roughly 530 V-J features to 13, which were used in a naive Bayes classifier (R e1071). TCRdb reanalyzed the raw reads on its own, using fastp at Q25 for trimming and MiXCR for clone calling, and kept in-frame beta chains. Under each unique CDR3 protein, matching rows form one entry showing the most common genes and DNA. These V and J calls rely on TCRdb rather than the paper's analysis. Within this sample are about 560,000 distinct CDR3 sequences, with roughly 15% of them counted one time only. The ten largest clones take up over 11% of the sample.

A patient counted as having stable Graves' hyperthyroidism if no progression to ophthalmopathy occurred over 18 months of follow-up. Hyperthyroidism patients were aged 18 to 65 years and newly diagnosed, with disease duration of less than 2 months. The study excluded patients with uncontrolled infections, other autoimmune diseases, pregnancy or lactation. Diagnoses were based on clinical symptoms, serum thyroxine and TRAb, thyroid ultrasound and orbital computed tomography. Ficoll-Paque density gradient centrifugation was used to isolate PBMCs from 10 ml of fresh peripheral blood. Trizol reagent was used to extract total RNA, and RNA quality was then checked on an Agilent 2100 Bioanalyzer. What the study reported, not specific to this receptor: In cross-validation, a model built on a 13 V-J signature told ophthalmopathy apart from stable hyperthyroidism with approximately 90% sensitivity and about 81% specificity, and in testing the same model reached 80%/75%. Most expanded thyroid clonotypes (frequency above 0.001) were also found in blood, which suggests that blood repertoires may mirror thyroid immune responses. No statistical method was used to set the sample size in advance, and investigators knew the group allocation. In validation, the model predicted progression to ophthalmopathy a median of about 6.8 months before onset, with roughly 71% sensitivity and roughly 73% specificity.

V trim: 4 bases; J trim: 5 bases; unmatched bases: 22. The germline V gene (reference sequence) provides CDR1 MNHEY and CDR2 SMNVEV. The CDR3 sequence holds 19 residues, the cysteine and phenylalanine included. The sequence is cut down to CDR3 DNA, 57 bases in frame from base 1. The receptor was isolated from a woman in her thirties or forties with Graves' hyperthyroidism. Source material: blood. The chain employs TRBV27 and TRBJ1-2; TRBD1 matches 7 bases in the middle. The CDR3 loop reads CASSSRDRIRDIGSYGYTF. Here is the DNA: TGTGCCAGCAGTTCCCGGGACAGAATAAGAGATATCGGGAGTTATGGCTACACCTTC.